Below are 5 T cell receptor beta chains sequenced from a single sample in a study of blood T cell repertoires in COVID-19. Sequenced by immunoSEQ multiplex PCR; TCRdb stores in-frame clones only, minus some. The sample includes roughly 100,000 clones, roughly two thirds seen only once; the top ten take less than 1%. Sequenced: peripheral blood. These receptors originate from a human donor with acute or convalescent COVID-19. The donor label of this sample is uncertain.

This clone was detected only a few times. The chain has TRBV9 and TRBJ1-1; D remains unclear. V was trimmed by 0 bases and J by 1 base, leaving 7 bases between them. The length of the CDR3 is 14 residues. CDR1 SGDLS and CDR2 YYNGEE come from the germline V gene. The chain's CDR3 is CASSVGDTNTEAFF. DNA of the CDR3: TGTGCCAGCAGCGTAGGAGATACGAACACTGAAGCTTTCTTT.

The rearrangement links TRBV6-1 to TRBJ2-3, with D perhaps matching TRBD2 (5 bases). The CDR3 is made up of 12 amino acids. Trimming removed 5 bases from V and 5 bases from J, with 8 bases in between. CDR1 and CDR2 (germline): MNHNS, SASEGT. CDR3 nucleotides: TGTGCCAGCAGTCGGACTGAAGATACGCAGTATTTT. The encoded protein is CASSRTEDTQYF.

J is TRBJ1-2 and V is TRBV9; 7 bases are a match to TRBD1. The CDR3 contains 14 residues. After removal of 5 bases from V and 3 bases from J, the junction contained 7 bases not matched to a gene. Germline V gene sequence: CDR1 SGDLS, CDR2 YYNGEE. The CDR3: CASSDQQGHYGYTF. The CDR3 region has the DNA TGTGCCAGCAGTGATCAACAGGGGCACTATGGCTACACCTTC.

The chain's CDR3 is CASSIQGLNSPLHF. CDR3 nucleotides: TGTGCCAGTAGTATACAGGGACTGAATTCACCCCTCCACTTT. V gene TRBV19 combines with J gene TRBJ1-6; a weak D match, TRBD1 (5 bases). V was cut by 2 bases and J by 7 bases, with 9 bases left in between. From germline, CDR1 is LNHDA and CDR2 SQIVND (reference sequence). The CDR3 sequence is 14 residues long. Drawing the rest from reference TRBV19 and TRBJ1-6, the complete variable domain is DGGITQSPKYLFRKEGQNVTLSCEQNLNHDAMYWYRQDPGQGLRLIYYSQIVNDFQKGDIAEGYSVSREKKESFPLTVTSAQKNPTAFYLCASSIQGLNSPLHFGNGTRLTVT.

This chain links TRBV5-1 with TRBJ1-5, with D hard to call. The CDR3 consists of 14 residues. CDR1 is SGHRS and CDR2 is YFSETQ in the germline V gene. Trimming cost V 0 bases and J 7 bases, with 11 bases left between them. CDR3 in amino acids: CASSLVAGGQPQHF. CDR3 coding DNA: TGCGCCAGCAGCTTGGTGGCGGGTGGACAGCCCCAGCATTTT.